Sequencing of this T cell receptor beta chain was carried out in a study of cytomegalovirus exposure and HLA in healthy donors. For the study at large: The same platform as the roughly 670 first-cohort repertoires was used for the 95 to 150 validation repertoires, a later analysis reported.

Using immunoSEQ multiplex PCR, the repertoire was profiled, and TCRdb retains in-frame clones only, with some absent. Of tens of thousands of clones listed, 90% to 95% were seen once; the top ten hold 3.3%. With 3 bases removed from V and 8 bases from J, the gap between germline ends came to 7 bases. This CDR3 has 12 residues. The germline CDR1 and CDR2 sequences are SNHLY and FYNNEI. The study's findings and limits: Among TCR sequences, most were rare, though some public TCRs appeared in many donors. Investigators reported around 150 TCR beta chains as tied to cytomegalovirus.

Only a few counts were recorded for this clone. Its target is not known. The receptor was isolated from a man aged 18 to 29 in good health and CMV-seronegative. The V and J genes are TRBV2 and TRBJ1-4; D is unresolved. The sample consisted of PBMCs. The DNA for the CDR3 is TGTGCCAGCAGTGACGCGGGGGAAAAACTGTTTTTT. Translation gives CASSDAGEKLFF.